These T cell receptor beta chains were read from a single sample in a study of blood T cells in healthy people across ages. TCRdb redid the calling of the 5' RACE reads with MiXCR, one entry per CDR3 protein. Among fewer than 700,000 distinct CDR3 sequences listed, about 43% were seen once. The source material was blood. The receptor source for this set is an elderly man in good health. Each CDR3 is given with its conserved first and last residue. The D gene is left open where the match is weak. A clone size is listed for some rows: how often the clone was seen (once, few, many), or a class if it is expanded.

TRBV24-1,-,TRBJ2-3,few,CATSDYRADTQYF,TGTGCCACCAGTGATTACAGGGCGGATACGCAGTATTTT
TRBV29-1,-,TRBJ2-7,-,CSVEGRRSHEQYF,TGCAGCGTTGAAGGGCGCAGAAGCCACGAGCAGTACTTC
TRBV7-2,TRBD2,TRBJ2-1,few,CASSLVSGSGGSYNEQFF,TGTGCCAGCAGCTTAGTGAGTGGTAGCGGGGGTTCCTACAATGAGCAGTTCTTC
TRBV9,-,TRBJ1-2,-,CASSASRNKVKNYGYTF,TGTGCCAGCAGCGCATCACGTAACAAGGTAAAGAACTATGGCTACACCTTC
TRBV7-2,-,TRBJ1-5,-,CASSLGVGGSSNQPQHF,TGTGCCAGCAGCTTAGGGGTCGGCGGGTCGAGCAATCAGCCCCAGCATTTT
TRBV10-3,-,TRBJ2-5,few,CAIGGGLAQYF,TGTGCCATCGGGGGTGGCCTAGCCCAGTACTTC
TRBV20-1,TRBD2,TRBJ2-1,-,CSALPLAGISEQFF,TGCAGTGCCCTCCCACTAGCGGGAATCAGTGAGCAGTTCTTC
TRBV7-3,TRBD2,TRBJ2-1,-,CASSLVASGTYNEQFF,TGTGCCAGCAGCTTAGTAGCTAGCGGGACCTACAATGAGCAGTTCTTC
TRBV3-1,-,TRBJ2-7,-,CASSQDLGYVYEQYF,TGTGCCAGCAGCCAAGATCTGGGCTACGTATACGAGCAGTACTTC
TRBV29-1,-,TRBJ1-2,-,CSATGWGQEYGYTF,TGCAGCGCCACAGGGTGGGGACAAGAGTACGGCTACACCTTC
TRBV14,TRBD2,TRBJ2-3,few,CASSQPAGGLISTDTQYF,TGTGCCAGCAGCCAACCAGCGGGGGGTCTAATCTCCACAGATACGCAGTATTTT
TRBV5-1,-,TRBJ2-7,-,CASSYPFRAPYEQYF,TGCGCCAGCAGCTATCCCTTTCGAGCCCCCTACGAGCAGTACTTC
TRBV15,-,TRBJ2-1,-,CATSSPTAGAGVYNEQFF,TGTGCCACCAGCAGTCCCACAGCCGGAGCGGGCGTGTACAATGAGCAGTTCTTC
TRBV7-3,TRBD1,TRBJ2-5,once,CASSFSRTTGEQYF,TGTGCCAGCAGCTTCTCGAGGACGACAGGGGAGCAGTACTTC
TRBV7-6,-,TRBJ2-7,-,CASSLRPDQYSEQYF,TGTGCCAGCAGCTTAAGGCCAGATCAGTATTCCGAGCAGTACTTC
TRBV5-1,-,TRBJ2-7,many,CASGRGNSYEQYF,TGCGCCAGCGGGCGAGGGAACTCCTACGAGCAGTACTTC
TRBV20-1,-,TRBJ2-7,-,CSASQLGEQYF,TGCAGTGCTTCTCAGCTGGGCGAGCAGTACTTC
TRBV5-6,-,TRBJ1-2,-,CASSWRNGANYGYTF,TGTGCCAGCAGCTGGAGGAACGGGGCGAACTATGGCTACACCTTC
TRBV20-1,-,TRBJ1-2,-,CSATTPRAANYGYTF,TGCAGTGCTACGACCCCCAGGGCGGCTAACTATGGCTACACCTTC
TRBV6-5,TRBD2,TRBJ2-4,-,CAGQAPGRANIQYF,TGTGCCGGCCAGGCCCCCGGGAGGGCTAACATTCAGTACTTC
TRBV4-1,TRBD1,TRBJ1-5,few,CASSQSDRGEPQHF,TGCGCCAGCAGCCAATCGGACAGGGGTGAACCCCAGCATTTT
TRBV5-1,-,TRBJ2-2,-,CASSLVPEGTGELFF,TGCGCCAGCAGCTTGGTACCGGAGGGCACCGGGGAGCTGTTTTTT
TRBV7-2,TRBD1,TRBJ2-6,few,CASSLGGTGASGANVLTF,TGTGCCAGCAGCTTAGGTGGGACAGGGGCCTCTGGGGCCAACGTCCTGACTTTC
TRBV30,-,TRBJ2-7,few,CAWSVNHPEQYF,TGTGCCTGGAGTGTAAACCACCCCGAGCAGTACTTC
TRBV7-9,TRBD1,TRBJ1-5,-,CASSLGTGALGNQPQHF,TGTGCCAGCAGCTTGGGGACAGGAGCCTTGGGCAATCAGCCCCAGCATTTT
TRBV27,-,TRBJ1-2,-,CASSFQGARSIYGYTF,TGTGCCAGCAGTTTTCAGGGCGCCCGGTCCATTTATGGCTACACCTTC
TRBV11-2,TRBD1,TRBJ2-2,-,CASSSQGAHGELFF,TGTGCCAGCAGCTCCCAGGGGGCGCATGGGGAGCTGTTTTTT
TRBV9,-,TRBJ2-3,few,CASSVDRNRQYF,TGTGCCAGCAGCGTAGACAGGAACCGGCAGTATTTT
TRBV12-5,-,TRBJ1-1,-,CASGLGWDAFF,TGTGCTAGTGGTTTGGGGTGGGATGCTTTCTTT
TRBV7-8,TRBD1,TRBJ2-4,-,CASSWLDRGQNIQYF,TGTGCCAGCAGCTGGCTAGACAGGGGCCAAAACATTCAGTACTTC
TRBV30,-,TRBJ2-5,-,CAWSVNGGQETQYF,TGTGCCTGGAGTGTAAACGGCGGACAAGAGACCCAGTACTTC
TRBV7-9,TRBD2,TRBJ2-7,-,CASSPGTSGGEQYF,TGTGCCAGCAGTCCCGGGACTAGTGGTGGCGAGCAGTACTTC
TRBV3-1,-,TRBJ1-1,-,CASSPGPGAHTEAFF,TGTGCCAGCAGCCCCGGGCCAGGGGCCCACACTGAAGCTTTCTTT
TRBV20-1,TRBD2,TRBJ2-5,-,CSARDIAGIGETQYF,TGCAGTGCTAGAGATATAGCGGGAATCGGGGAGACCCAGTACTTC
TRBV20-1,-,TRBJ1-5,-,CSARWKEGLGNQPQHF,TGCAGTGCTAGATGGAAGGAGGGACTCGGGAATCAGCCCCAGCATTTT
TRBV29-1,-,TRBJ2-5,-,CSVDWAAETQYF,TGCAGCGTTGACTGGGCTGCGGAGACCCAGTACTTC
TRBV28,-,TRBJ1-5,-,CASSRILPARGSSNQPQHF,TGTGCCAGCAGCCGTATATTGCCCGCTCGGGGGAGTAGCAATCAGCCCCAGCATTTT
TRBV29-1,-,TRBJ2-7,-,CSGAWGVEQYF,TGCAGCGGTGCTTGGGGGGTCGAGCAGTACTTC
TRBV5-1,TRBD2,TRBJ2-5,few,CASSFTSGSYQETQYF,TGCGCCAGCAGCTTTACTAGCGGGAGTTATCAAGAGACCCAGTACTTC
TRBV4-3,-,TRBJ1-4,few,CASSQGPASATNEKLFF,TGCGCCAGCAGCCAAGGCCCCGCGAGCGCAACTAATGAAAAACTGTTTTTT